These 27 T cell receptor beta chains share one sample of origin, sequenced in a study of T-cell memory formation after mild COVID-19. MiXCR, run by TCRdb on the 5' RACE reads, gives a single entry per CDR3 protein. There are about 360,000 distinct CDR3 sequences in the sample; around 14% occur only once, and about 22% lies in the top ten. What was sequenced was PBMCs or a T cell subset sorted from them (not recorded which). The receptors were gathered from a man aged 18 to 29 who had mild COVID-19 (a few samples of this study predate the infection). Cell type and time point are not known.

This clonotype was seen a few times. The chain joins TRBV7-2 to TRBJ2-5; D possibly matches TRBD1 or TRBD2 (5 bases each). Germline CDR1 is SGHTA and CDR2 is FQGNSA. This CDR3 has 14 amino acids. V was cut by 4 bases and J by 0 bases, with 9 bases left in between. CDR3 sequence (DNA): TGTGCCAGCAGCTCATTGGGACACCAAGAGACCCAGTACTTC. It encodes CASSSLGHQETQYF.

The chain carries TRBV7-9 and TRBJ2-1; D gene uncertain. Germline assignment: CDR1 SEHNR and CDR2 FQNEAQ (reference sequence). Trimming took 5 bases from V and 8 from J, leaving 10 bases between them. CDR3 size: 12 residues. This CDR3 reads CASSPSIHEQFF. CDR3 DNA: TGTGCCAGCAGCCCTAGTATCCATGAGCAGTTCTTC.

There are a few counts of this clonotype. This chain links TRBV20-1 with TRBJ1-5; 10 bases match TRBD1. Germline values: CDR1 DFQATT, CDR2 SNEGSKA (reference sequence). The CDR3 totals 14 residues. V was clipped by 7 bases and J by 3 bases; unmatched bases: 6. The CDR3 sequence is CSVDRGRFNQPQHF. CDR3 DNA: TGCAGTGTTGACAGGGGGCGTTTCAATCAGCCCCAGCATTTT.

This clonotype showed up just once. The J gene is TRBJ2-7, the V gene TRBV20-1; D is unresolved. Per the germline V gene, CDR1 is DFQATT and CDR2 is SNEGSKA (reference sequence). CDR3 length: 11 amino acids. Trimming removed 2 bases from V and 0 bases from J, with 2 bases in between. In DNA form, the CDR3 reads TGCAGTGCTAGAATCTCCTACGAGCAGTACTTC. Translated: CSARISYEQYF.

The sample holds many counts of this clonotype. The genes are TRBV5-1 and TRBJ2-5, with D maybe TRBD1 (5 bases). CDR3 length equals 13 residues. V was cut by 4 bases and J by 5 bases, with 12 bases left in between. Per the germline V gene, CDR1 is SGHRS and CDR2 is YFSETQ. The CDR3 reads CASSNQGSETQYF. CDR3 in DNA: TGCGCCAGCAGCAATCAGGGATCGGAGACCCAGTACTTC.

This clonotype has more than one count but fewer than ten. V and J are TRBV11-2 and TRBJ2-7; a weak D match, TRBD2 (7 bases). Germline V gene lookup returns CDR1 SGHAT and CDR2 FQNNGV. V was trimmed by 2 bases and J by 5 bases, leaving 19 bases between them. This CDR3 is 16 amino acids long. The CDR3 DNA follows: TGTGCCAGCAGCTTAATCTTGGGGAGGGGGGCGAACGAGCAGTACGTC. Encoded protein: CASSLILGRGANEQYV.

V and J are TRBV7-9 and TRBJ2-2; 12 bases agree with TRBD2. Germline CDR1 is SEHNR and CDR2 is FQNEAQ (reference sequence). The CDR3 totals 19 residues. The V and J ends lost 5 bases and 5 bases, in that order; junction bases with no gene match: 15. The chain's CDR3 is CASSPRLAGDLDGTGELFF. CDR3 DNA: TGTGCCAGCAGCCCAAGACTAGCGGGGGACCTAGATGGAACCGGGGAGCTGTTTTTT.

The rearrangement uses TRBV6-5 and TRBJ1-1, with TRBD1 as a possible D gene (5 bases). V was trimmed by 8 bases and J by 1 base, leaving 14 bases between them. The CDR3 is 14 residues long. Germline V CDR1 and CDR2: MNHEY, SVGAGI. The CDR3 DNA reads TGTGCCAGCGGCCTGGGACGGAGGAACACTGAAGCTTTCTTT. Protein sequence: CASGLGRRNTEAFF.

J is TRBJ2-6 and V is TRBV7-9; perhaps TRBD1 as D (6 bases). The CDR3 is 17 residues long. The germline V gene has CDR1 SEHNR and CDR2 FQNEAQ (reference sequence). Trimming took off 4 bases at V and 1 base at J, with 14 bases between the two ends. This CDR3 is CASSSSRQESGANVLTF. CDR3 coding DNA: TGTGCCAGCAGCTCTAGCCGACAGGAGTCTGGGGCCAACGTCCTGACTTTC.

This chain uses TRBV7-9 with TRBJ2-7; D gene uncertain. Trimming pared 4 bases from V and 6 bases from J, leaving 13 bases between. The CDR3 extends over 13 amino acids. The germline gives CDR1 SEHNR, CDR2 FQNEAQ (reference sequence). The chain's CDR3 is CASSSPFIPEQYV. The CDR3, as DNA: TGTGCCAGCAGCTCCCCGTTTATCCCCGAGCAGTACGTC.

The CDR3 bases are TGTGCCACCCTAGCGGGGATCTACAATGAGCAGTTCTTC. Residues: CATLAGIYNEQFF. The chain links TRBV6-6 to TRBJ2-1; 9 nucleotides align to TRBD2. The CDR3 covers 13 residues. V lost 10 bases to trimming and J lost 3 bases; unmatched junction nucleotides: 4. Germline CDR1 is MNHNY and CDR2 is SVGAGI (reference sequence).

In this sample, this clonotype turned up a few times. The gene calls are TRBV25-1 and TRBJ2-2; 11 positions agree with TRBD2. The CDR3 length is 17 residues. Germline loops: CDR1 MGHDK, CDR2 SYGVNS. Trimming removed 4 bases from V and 6 bases from J; junction bases left unmatched: 10. The CDR3 sequence: CASSGLRPSGGPGELFF. The CDR3 nucleotides are TGTGCCAGCAGTGGGCTTCGGCCTAGCGGGGGGCCCGGGGAGCTGTTTTTT.

This clonotype was picked up a small number of times. The chain carries TRBV12-3 or TRBV12-4 and TRBJ1-1; D call uncertain. This CDR3 has 14 amino acids. Trimming cost V 0 bases and J 4 bases, with 9 bases left between them. The CDR3 protein is CASSLARMGTEAFF. The DNA of the CDR3 is TGTGCCAGCAGTTTAGCAAGGATGGGCACTGAAGCTTTCTTT.

This clonotype showed up many times. This chain connects TRBV12-3 or TRBV12-4 to TRBJ1-4, with D perhaps TRBD1 (5 bases). The CDR3 is 17 residues long. Trimming stripped 6 bases from V and 7 bases from J, with 24 bases between. As DNA, the CDR3 is TGTGCCAGCAGCCTGGGATCGCAGGGCTTCTTGGCTGAAAAACTGTTTTTT. This translates into CASSLGSQGFLAEKLFF.

This clonotype occurred a few times. J is TRBJ1-1 and V is TRBV5-1; possible D gene TRBD1, 6 bases. Germline lookup yields CDR1 SGHRS and CDR2 YFSETQ. V lost 4 bases and J 5 bases, leaving 15 bases between the germline ends. This CDR3 is built from 14 residues. CDR3 sequence: CASSPRAQGTEAFF. Written as DNA, the CDR3 is TGCGCCAGCAGCCCCAGGGCCCAGGGGACTGAAGCTTTCTTT.

This clonotype came up a few times. The chain joins TRBV12-3 or TRBV12-4 to TRBJ2-5; 13 bases agree with TRBD2. The V gene end was trimmed by 5 bases and the J gene end by 2 bases; junction bases not matched to a gene: 8. This CDR3 comprises 17 residues. CDR3 nucleotides: TGTGCCAGCAGTCCCCTCCTACTAGCGGGGGGGCAAGAGACCCAGTACTTC. Residues: CASSPLLLAGGQETQYF.

This clonotype was counted between two and nine times. In DNA form, the CDR3 reads TGCGCCAGCGGACCAGACAGGGCCAACACTGAAGCTTTCTTT. Translating it yields CASGPDRANTEAFF. The V and J genes are TRBV5-1 and TRBJ1-1; 7 bases are shared with TRBD1. CDR1 SGHRS and CDR2 YFSETQ come from the germline V gene. The CDR3 is made up of 14 amino acids. With V trimmed by 7 bases and J by 2 bases, 8 bases remained unmatched.

This clonotype occurred a few times. This sequence joins TRBV5-5 and TRBJ2-7; no reliable D call. The ends were cut back, 0 bases at V and 1 base at J, with 8 bases in the middle. The germline V gene has CDR1 SGHKS and CDR2 YYEKEE (reference sequence). The CDR3 has 14 residues. CDR3 protein: CASSLGAESYEQYV. Here the CDR3 DNA reads TGTGCCAGCAGCTTGGGGGCAGAGTCCTACGAGCAGTACGTC.

This clonotype has just a few counts. V usage is TRBV20-1 and J usage is TRBJ2-3, with 8 nucleotides matching TRBD1. Germline CDR1 DFQATT, CDR2 SNEGSKA (reference sequence). V was clipped by 2 bases and J by 2 bases; unmatched bases: 12. The CDR3 consists of 17 residues. This chain's CDR3 is CSARRDRSSSHTDTQYF. For the CDR3, the DNA is TGCAGTGCTAGACGGGACAGGTCATCTTCCCACACAGATACGCAGTATTTT.

The J gene is TRBJ2-1, the V gene TRBV10-3; no clear D. V lost 6 bases and J lost 3, with 12 bases in between. The CDR3 covers 14 residues. Germline lookup yields CDR1 ENHRY and CDR2 SYGVKD. CDR3 loop: CAIRVAIGYNEQFF. The CDR3 DNA sequence: TGTGCCATCAGGGTGGCCATAGGCTACAATGAGCAGTTCTTC.

This clonotype was counted ten times or more. This chain connects TRBV7-3 to TRBJ2-7, with TRBD1 matching over 7 bases. Germline V gives CDR1 SGHTA, CDR2 FQGTGA. The junction had 10 bases not matched to a gene; V was cut back by 5 bases and J by 6 bases. The CDR3 covers 14 residues. CDR3 loop: CASSIQGQVSEQYF. The CDR3 DNA reads as TGTGCCAGCAGCATACAGGGGCAGGTCTCCGAGCAGTACTTC.

The chain is built from TRBV11-2 and TRBJ2-5; D may correspond to TRBD1 or TRBD2 (6 bases each). From germline, CDR1 is SGHAT and CDR2 FQNNGV. The CDR3 contains 13 residues. V was pared by 2 bases and J by 7 bases, with 11 bases between. In DNA form, the CDR3 reads TGTGCCAGCAGCTTAAGGGGGGAGGCGACCCAGTACTTC. Translation: CASSLRGEATQYF.

The CDR3: CSARGQNLQETQYF. CDR3 nucleotides: TGCAGTGCCCGGGGACAGAACCTCCAAGAGACCCAGTACTTC. The chain employs TRBV20-1 and TRBJ2-5; 7 bases match TRBD1. This CDR3 spans 14 amino acids. Germline trimming cut 6 bases from V and 1 base from J; bases unmatched to any gene: 8. Germline CDR1 and CDR2: DFQATT and SNEGSKA (reference sequence).

This clonotype was picked up a small number of times. This chain uses TRBV11-2 with TRBJ2-1, with 13 bases identical to TRBD2. Germline V gives CDR1 SGHAT, CDR2 FQNNGV. V shed 7 bases, J shed 7 bases, and the junction held 1 base outside the gene matches. This CDR3 spans 13 amino acids. The CDR3 nucleotides are TGTGCCAGCATACTAGCGGGGGGGAATGAGCAGTTCTTC. Translated, it gives CASILAGGNEQFF.

This clonotype was observed a handful of times. This sequence joins TRBV7-2 and TRBJ1-1; D uncertain. Germline assignment: CDR1 SGHTA and CDR2 FQGNSA. The V gene lost 5 bases and the J gene lost 4 bases, with 14 bases spanning the gap. The CDR3 totals 14 residues. This chain's CDR3 is CASSADQRRTEAFF. The CDR3 coding sequence is TGTGCCAGCAGCGCTGACCAACGGCGCACTGAAGCTTTCTTT.

The sample holds many counts of this clonotype. This sequence joins TRBV7-2 and TRBJ2-3; 8 nucleotides match TRBD2. V dropped 1 base and J dropped 3; count of bases not matched to a gene: 6. The CDR3 is made up of 16 amino acids. The germline CDR1 and CDR2 sequences are SGHTA and FQGNSA. The CDR3 region is CASSLVPRGGTDTQYF. CDR3 bases: TGTGCCAGCAGCTTAGTTCCCCGCGGGGGGACAGATACGCAGTATTTT.

This sequence joins TRBV7-9 and TRBJ2-4, with D perhaps matching TRBD2 (5 bases). The CDR3 loop spans 15 amino acids. Germline V gives CDR1 SEHNR, CDR2 FQNEAQ (reference sequence). The V end was cut by 0 bases, the J end by 9 bases, with 15 bases between. The DNA for the CDR3 is TGTGCCAGCAGCTTAGCGTTCGGACTGGTGGGCATTCAGTACTTC. Translating it yields CASSLAFGLVGIQYF. Full variable domain (remainder filled in from reference TRBV7-9 and TRBJ2-4): DTGVSQNPRHKITKRGQNVTFRCDPISEHNRLYWYRQTLGQGPEFLTYFQNEAQLEKSRLLSDRFSAERPKGSFSTLEIQRTEQGDSAMYLCASSLAFGLVGIQYFGAGTRLSVL.